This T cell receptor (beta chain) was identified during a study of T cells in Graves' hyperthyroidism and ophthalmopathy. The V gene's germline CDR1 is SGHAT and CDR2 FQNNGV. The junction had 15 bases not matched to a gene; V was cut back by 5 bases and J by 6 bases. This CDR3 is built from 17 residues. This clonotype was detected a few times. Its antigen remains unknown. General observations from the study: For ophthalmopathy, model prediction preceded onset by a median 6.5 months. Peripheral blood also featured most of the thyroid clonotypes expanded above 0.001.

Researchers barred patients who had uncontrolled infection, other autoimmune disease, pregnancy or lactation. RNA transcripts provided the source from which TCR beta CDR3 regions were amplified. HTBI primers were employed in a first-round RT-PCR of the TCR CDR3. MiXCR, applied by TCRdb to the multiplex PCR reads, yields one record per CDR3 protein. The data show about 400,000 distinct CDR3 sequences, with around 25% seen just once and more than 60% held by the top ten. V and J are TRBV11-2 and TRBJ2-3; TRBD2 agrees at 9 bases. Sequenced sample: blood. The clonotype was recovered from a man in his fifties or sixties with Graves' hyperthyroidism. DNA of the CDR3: TGTGCCAGCAGCCCTTGGGGTAGCGGGAGCTTAAGGGATACGCAGTATTTT. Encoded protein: CASSPWGSGSLRDTQYF.